This T cell receptor (beta chain) appears in the sequencing data of a study of siplizumab effects on memory and regulatory T cells (dated by TCRdb to about 2019). Turning to the overall study: The study examined how the anti-CD2 antibody siplizumab affects alloreactive T-cell subsets in allogeneic mixed lymphocyte reactions built from human PBMCs.

About this clone: The clone's antigen remains unknown. No much larger clone exists at a distance of one base, and base qualities are not known.

TCRbeta CDR3 sequencing was performed on sorted unstimulated T cells and on proliferating T cells recovered from mixed lymphocyte reactions. Fresh whole blood from some ten HLA-typed healthy donors was used as the source from which PBMCs were isolated. To prepare the library, the immunoSEQ multiplex PCR assay was applied. Each sample had roughly 100,000 TCR templates assayed by the deep sequencing platform. Genomic DNA extracted from sorted T cells was used for TCRbeta CDR3 sequencing. The paper's processing steps were these. The R programming language was used for the clonal analysis of the TCRbeta CDR3 data. Unstimulated samples were compared with post-reaction CFSE-low samples to define alloreactive CD4+ and CD8+ clones. Alloreactive CD4+ clones were assigned to regulatory or non-regulatory origin by matching sequences to sorted unstimulated Treg and non-Treg repertoires. What TCRdb holds here is the immuneACCESS table cut down to in-frame rearrangements. Part of the clones is not present; checked against another copy, under half of the missing clones reflect an unresolved V gene, and the others are unexplained. V, J and clone size are taken as reported in that table, and D and trimming were inferred from the DNA itself. This sample has roughly 56,000 clones in its table, and over 90% of those were observed once. Of the sample, about 40% is held by the ten largest clones.

V lost 1 base and J lost 0 bases; the stretch between them is 7 bases long. According to the germline V gene, CDR1 reads MGHRA and CDR2 reads YSYEKL. There are 15 amino acids in the CDR3, from cysteine to phenylalanine inclusive. Just CDR3 DNA is preserved here, 45 bases in frame from base 1. What the research found in general, with its limitations: Sequences below about 10^-5 frequency were poorly captured, so only a minor fraction of alloreactive clones could be mapped to unstimulated subsets. Among mappable alloreactive CD4+ clones, an average Treg-derived fraction of about 69% was observed with siplizumab, compared with roughly 27% in control reactions. Compared with memory T cells, unstimulated naive T cells appeared more diverse, and naive cells seemed to make a substantial contribution to the alloresponse. A naive or memory phenotype could not be assigned to roughly 80-96% of proliferating CD4+ or CD8+ clones. Siplizumab significantly reduced the cumulative frequency of alloreactive sequences traceable to unstimulated CD4+ memory T cells. No functional confirmation was obtained for the suppressive function of proliferating Tregs from siplizumab cultures.

What was sequenced was CD8+ T cells sorted from blood. The TCR originated in a human donor in good health. This chain is built from TRBV4-1 and TRBJ2-1; no D gene is confidently identified. The CDR3 protein: CASSQVWSSYNEQFF. The DNA sequence is as follows: TGCGCCAGCAGCCAAGTCTGGAGCTCCTACAATGAGCAGTTCTTC.